This TCR beta chain emerged from a study of blood T cell repertoires in COVID-19. Overall study: From the United States, Italy and Spain came samples of acute and convalescent COVID-19. Sample material is recorded as cDNA or gDNA derived from T cells, B-cell-depleted T cells, or PBMCs.

Living in 24 US areas, the participants were between roughly 18 and 95 years of age. Participants were placed into cohorts based on the clinical history they reported. Assay used: immunoSEQ multiplex PCR; TCRdb lists only in-frame clones, some missing. The data show around 130,000 clones, approximately 79% seen once. V was clipped by 7 bases and J by 5 bases, with 12 bases between them. The CDR3 spans 13 residues. The chain is built from TRBV12-3 or TRBV12-4 and TRBJ1-5; possible D gene TRBD1, 5 bases. What was sequenced was PBMCs or T cells enriched from blood (not recorded which). The clonotype originates from a middle-aged man with acute COVID-19. The CDR3 region has the DNA TGTGCCAGCACCCAGGGAGGGGATCAGCCCCAGCATTTT. It encodes CASTQGGDQPQHF.